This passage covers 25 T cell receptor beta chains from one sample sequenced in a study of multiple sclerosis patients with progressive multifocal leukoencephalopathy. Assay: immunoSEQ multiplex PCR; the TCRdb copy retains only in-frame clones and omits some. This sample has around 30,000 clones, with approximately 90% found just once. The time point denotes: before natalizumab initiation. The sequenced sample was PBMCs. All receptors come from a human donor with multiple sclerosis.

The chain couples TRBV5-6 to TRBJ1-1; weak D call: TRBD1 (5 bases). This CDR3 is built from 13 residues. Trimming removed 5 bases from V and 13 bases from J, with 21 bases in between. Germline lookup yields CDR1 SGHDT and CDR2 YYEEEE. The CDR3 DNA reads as TGTGCCAGCAGGCGGGGCACGGCTCTGTATCTTTTCTTT. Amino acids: CASRRGTALYLFF. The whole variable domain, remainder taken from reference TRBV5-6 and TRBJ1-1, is DAGVTQSPTHLIKTRGQQVTLRCSPKSGHDTVSWYQQALGQGPQFIFQYYEEEERQRGNFPDRFSGHQFPNYSSELNVNALLLGDSALYLCASRRGTALYLFFGQGTRLTVV.

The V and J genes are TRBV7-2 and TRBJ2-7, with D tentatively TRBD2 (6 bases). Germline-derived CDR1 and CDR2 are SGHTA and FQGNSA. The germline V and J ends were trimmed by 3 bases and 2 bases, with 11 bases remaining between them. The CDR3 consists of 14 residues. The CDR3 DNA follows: TGTGCCAGCAGCTTGCGGGACGGTCCCTACGAGCAGTACTTC. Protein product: CASSLRDGPYEQYF.

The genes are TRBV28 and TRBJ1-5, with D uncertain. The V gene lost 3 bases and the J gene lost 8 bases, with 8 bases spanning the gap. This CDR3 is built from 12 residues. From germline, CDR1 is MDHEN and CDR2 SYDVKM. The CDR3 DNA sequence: TGTGCCAGCAGTTTGATAGGTGAGCCCCAGCATTTT. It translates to CASSLIGEPQHF.

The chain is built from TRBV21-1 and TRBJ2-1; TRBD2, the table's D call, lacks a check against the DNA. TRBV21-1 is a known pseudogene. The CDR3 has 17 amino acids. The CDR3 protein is CASSKVVPLITKNEQFF. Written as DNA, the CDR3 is TGTGCCAGCAGCAAAGTAGTACCCTTAATAACCAAAAATGAGCAGTTCTTC.

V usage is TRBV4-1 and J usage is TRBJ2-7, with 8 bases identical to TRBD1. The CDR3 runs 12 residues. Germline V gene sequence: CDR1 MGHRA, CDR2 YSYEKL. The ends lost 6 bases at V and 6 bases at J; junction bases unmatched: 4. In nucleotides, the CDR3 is TGCGCCAGCAGAGGACAGGGAGGCGAGCAGTACTTC. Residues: CASRGQGGEQYF.

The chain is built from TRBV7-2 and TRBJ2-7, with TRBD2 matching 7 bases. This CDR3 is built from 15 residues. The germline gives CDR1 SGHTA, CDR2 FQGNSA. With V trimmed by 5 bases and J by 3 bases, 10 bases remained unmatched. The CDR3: CASSKKAGPHYEQYF. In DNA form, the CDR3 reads TGTGCCAGCAGCAAAAAAGCGGGGCCTCACTACGAGCAGTACTTC.

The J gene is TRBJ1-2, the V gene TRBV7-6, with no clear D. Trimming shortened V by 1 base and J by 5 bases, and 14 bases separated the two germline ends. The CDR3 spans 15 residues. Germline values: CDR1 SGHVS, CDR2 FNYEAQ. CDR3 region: CASSLGGLRGYGYTF. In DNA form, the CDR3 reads TGTGCCAGCAGCTTAGGAGGATTACGAGGGTATGGCTACACCTTC. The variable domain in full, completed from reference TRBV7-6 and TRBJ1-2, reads GAGVSQSPRYKVTKRGQDVALRCDPISGHVSLYWYRQALGQGPEFLTYFNYEAQQDKSGLPNDRFSAERPEGSISTLTIQRTEQRDSAMYRCASSLGGLRGYGYTFGSGTRLTVV.

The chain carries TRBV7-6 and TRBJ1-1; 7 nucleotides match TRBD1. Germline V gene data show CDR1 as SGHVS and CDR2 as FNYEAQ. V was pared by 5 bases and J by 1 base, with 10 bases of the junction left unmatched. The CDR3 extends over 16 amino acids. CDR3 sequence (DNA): TGTGCCAGCAGCCTTGTAGGAAACAGGGGGAACACTGAAGCTTTCTTT. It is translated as CASSLVGNRGNTEAFF.

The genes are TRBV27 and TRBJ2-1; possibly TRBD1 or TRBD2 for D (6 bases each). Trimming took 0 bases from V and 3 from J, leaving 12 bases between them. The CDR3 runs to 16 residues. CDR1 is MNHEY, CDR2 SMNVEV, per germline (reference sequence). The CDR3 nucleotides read TGTGCCAGCAGTTTATCACCCGGGGGCTACTACAATGAGCAGTTCTTC. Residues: CASSLSPGGYYNEQFF.

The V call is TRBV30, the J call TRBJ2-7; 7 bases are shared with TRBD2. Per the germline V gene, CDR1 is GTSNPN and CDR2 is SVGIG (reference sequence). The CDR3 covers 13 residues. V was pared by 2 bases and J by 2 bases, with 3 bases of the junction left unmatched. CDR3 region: CAWSPGTTYEQYF. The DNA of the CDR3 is TGTGCCTGGAGTCCCGGGACTACCTACGAGCAGTACTTC.

The CDR3 coding sequence is TGTGCCAGCAGTAACCCCAGGGATACGCAGTATTTT. Its protein is CASSNPRDTQYF. The V gene is TRBV6-5, the J gene TRBJ2-3; D not resolved. Per the germline V gene, CDR1 is MNHEY and CDR2 is SVGAGI. CDR3 size: 12 residues. V gave up 5 bases and J gave up 6 bases, with 9 bases separating them.

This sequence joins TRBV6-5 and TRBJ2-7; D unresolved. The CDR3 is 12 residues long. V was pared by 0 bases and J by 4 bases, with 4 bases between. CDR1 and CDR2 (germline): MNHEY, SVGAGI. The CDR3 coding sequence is TGTGCCAGCAGTTACTCGAGGTACGAGCAGTACTTC. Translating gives CASSYSRYEQYF.

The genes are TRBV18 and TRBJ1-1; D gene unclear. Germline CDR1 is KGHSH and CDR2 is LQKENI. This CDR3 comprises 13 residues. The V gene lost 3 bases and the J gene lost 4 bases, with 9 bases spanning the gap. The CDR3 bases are TGTGCCAGCTCACCGGTGGGCCTCACTGAAGCTTTCTTT. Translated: CASSPVGLTEAFF.

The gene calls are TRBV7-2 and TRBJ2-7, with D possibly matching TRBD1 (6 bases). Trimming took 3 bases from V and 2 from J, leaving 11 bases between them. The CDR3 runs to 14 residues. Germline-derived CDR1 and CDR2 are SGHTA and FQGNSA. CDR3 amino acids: CASSFGQSTYEQYF. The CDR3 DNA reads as TGTGCCAGCAGCTTCGGACAGTCCACCTACGAGCAGTACTTC.

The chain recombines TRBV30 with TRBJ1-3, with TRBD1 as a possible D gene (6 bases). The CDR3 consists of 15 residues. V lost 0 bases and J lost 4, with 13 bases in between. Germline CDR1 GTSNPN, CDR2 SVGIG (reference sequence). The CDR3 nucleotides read TGTGCCTGGAGTGTACAAGGGGGGCACGGAAACACCATATATTTT. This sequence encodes CAWSVQGGHGNTIYF.

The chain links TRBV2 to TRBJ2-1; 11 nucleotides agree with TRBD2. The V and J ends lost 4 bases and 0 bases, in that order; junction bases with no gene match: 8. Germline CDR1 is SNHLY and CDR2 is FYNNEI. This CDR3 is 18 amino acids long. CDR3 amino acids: CASSVAGLAVVSYNEQFF. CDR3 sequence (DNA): TGTGCCAGCAGTGTGGCGGGACTAGCGGTGGTCTCCTACAATGAGCAGTTCTTC.

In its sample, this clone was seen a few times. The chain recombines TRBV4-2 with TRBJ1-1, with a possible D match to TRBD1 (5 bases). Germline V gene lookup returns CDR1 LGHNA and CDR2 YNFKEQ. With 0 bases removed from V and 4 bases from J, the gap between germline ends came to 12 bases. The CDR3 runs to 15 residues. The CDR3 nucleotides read TGTGCCAGCAGCCAAGATTATGGGGCGGCCACTGAAGCTTTCTTT. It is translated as CASSQDYGAATEAFF.

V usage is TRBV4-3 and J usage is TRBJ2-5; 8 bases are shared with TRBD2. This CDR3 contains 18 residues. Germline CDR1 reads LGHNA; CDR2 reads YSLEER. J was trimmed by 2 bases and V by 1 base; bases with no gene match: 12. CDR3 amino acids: CASSQALGGTSGQETQYF. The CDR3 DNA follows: TGCGCCAGCAGCCAAGCTCTGGGTGGAACTAGCGGACAAGAGACCCAGTACTTC.

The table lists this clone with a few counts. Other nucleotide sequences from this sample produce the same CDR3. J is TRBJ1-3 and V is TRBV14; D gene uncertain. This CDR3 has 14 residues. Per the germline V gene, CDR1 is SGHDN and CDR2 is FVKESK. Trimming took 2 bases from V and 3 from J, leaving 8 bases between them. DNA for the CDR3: TGTGCCAGCAGCCAATGGGTGATTGGAAACACCATATATTTT. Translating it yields CASSQWVIGNTIYF.

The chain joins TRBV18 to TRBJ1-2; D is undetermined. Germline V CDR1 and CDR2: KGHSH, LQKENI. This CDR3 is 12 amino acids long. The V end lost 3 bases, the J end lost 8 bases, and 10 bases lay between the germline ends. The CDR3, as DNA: TGTGCCAGCTCACCGGGAGTCGGGGGCTACACCTTC. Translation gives CASSPGVGGYTF.

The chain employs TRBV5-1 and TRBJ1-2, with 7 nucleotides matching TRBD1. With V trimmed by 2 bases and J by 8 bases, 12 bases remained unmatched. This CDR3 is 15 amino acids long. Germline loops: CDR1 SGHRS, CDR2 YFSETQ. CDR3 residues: CASSLRTGSLEGYTF. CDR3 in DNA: TGCGCCAGCAGCTTAAGGACAGGTTCTCTAGAAGGCTACACCTTC.

This CDR3 reads CASSGQGAGTEAFF. As DNA, the CDR3 is TGTGCCAGCAGTGGACAGGGGGCGGGGACTGAAGCTTTCTTT. The genes are TRBV25-1 and TRBJ1-1; 10 bases are shared with TRBD1. CDR1 and CDR2 from the germline V gene are MGHDK and SYGVNS. CDR3 length equals 14 residues. V was clipped by 4 bases and J by 5 bases; unmatched bases: 4.

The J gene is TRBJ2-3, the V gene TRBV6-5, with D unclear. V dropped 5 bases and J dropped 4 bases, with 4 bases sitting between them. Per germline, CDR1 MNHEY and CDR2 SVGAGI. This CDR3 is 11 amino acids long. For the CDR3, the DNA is TGTGCCAGCAGTCGGGCAGATACGCAGTATTTT. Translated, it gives CASSRADTQYF.

CDR3 DNA sequence: TGTGCCAGCAGCCTGCTAACTAGCGGGGTATACAATGAGCAGTTCTTC. Translated, it gives CASSLLTSGVYNEQFF. This chain uses TRBV27 with TRBJ2-1; 10 nucleotides agree with TRBD2. CDR1 and CDR2 (germline): MNHEY, SMNVEV (reference sequence). The CDR3 totals 16 residues. V was clipped by 6 bases and J by 4 bases; unmatched bases: 9.

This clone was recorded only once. CDR3 protein: CASSLGSRQGHYGYTF. CDR3 sequence (DNA): TGTGCCAGCAGCCTCGGATCTAGACAGGGACACTATGGCTACACCTTC. The chain has TRBV7-2 and TRBJ1-2; 7 bases match TRBD1. V lost 5 bases, J lost 3 bases, and 12 bases stayed unmatched. The CDR3 consists of 16 residues. CDR1 and CDR2 (germline): SGHTA, FQGNSA. The full variable domain, completed using reference TRBV7-2 and TRBJ1-2, is GAGVSQSPSNKVTEKGKDVELRCDPISGHTALYWYRQSLGQGLEFLIYFQGNSAPDKSGLPSDRFSAERTGGSVSTLTIQRTQQEDSAVYLCASSLGSRQGHYGYTFGSGTRLTVV.